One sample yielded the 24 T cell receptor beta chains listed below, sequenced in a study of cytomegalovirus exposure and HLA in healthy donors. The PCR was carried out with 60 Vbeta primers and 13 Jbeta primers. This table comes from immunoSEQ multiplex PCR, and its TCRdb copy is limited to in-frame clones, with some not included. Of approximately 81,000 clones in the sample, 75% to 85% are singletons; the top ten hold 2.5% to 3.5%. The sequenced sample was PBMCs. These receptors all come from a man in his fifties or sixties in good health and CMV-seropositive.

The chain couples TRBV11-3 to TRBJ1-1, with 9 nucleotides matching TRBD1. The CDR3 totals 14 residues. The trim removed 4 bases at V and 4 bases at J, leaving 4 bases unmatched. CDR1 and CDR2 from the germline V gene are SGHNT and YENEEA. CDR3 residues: CASSYRQGGTEAFF. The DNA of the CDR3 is TGTGCCAGCAGCTATAGACAGGGGGGCACTGAAGCTTTCTTT.

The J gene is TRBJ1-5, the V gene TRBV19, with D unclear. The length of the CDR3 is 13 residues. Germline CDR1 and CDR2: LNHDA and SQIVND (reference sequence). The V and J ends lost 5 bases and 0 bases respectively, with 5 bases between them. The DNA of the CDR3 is TGTGCCAGTAGTTCAGTTAGCAATCAGCCCCAGCATTTT. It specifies CASSSVSNQPQHF.

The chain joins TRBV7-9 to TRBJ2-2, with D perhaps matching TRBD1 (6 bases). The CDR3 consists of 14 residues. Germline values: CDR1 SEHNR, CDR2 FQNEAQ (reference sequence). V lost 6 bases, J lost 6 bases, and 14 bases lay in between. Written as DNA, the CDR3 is TGTGCCAGCAGTTTTACAGGGTCCTCCGGGGAGCTGTTTTTT. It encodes CASSFTGSSGELFF.

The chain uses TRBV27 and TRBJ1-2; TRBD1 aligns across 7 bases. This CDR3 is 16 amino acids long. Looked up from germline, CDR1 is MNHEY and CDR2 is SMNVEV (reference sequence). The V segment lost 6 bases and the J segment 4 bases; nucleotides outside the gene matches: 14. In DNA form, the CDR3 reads TGTGCCAGCAGCCCCTATGGACAGGTTTCCTCCTATGGCTACACCTTC. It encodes CASSPYGQVSSYGYTF.

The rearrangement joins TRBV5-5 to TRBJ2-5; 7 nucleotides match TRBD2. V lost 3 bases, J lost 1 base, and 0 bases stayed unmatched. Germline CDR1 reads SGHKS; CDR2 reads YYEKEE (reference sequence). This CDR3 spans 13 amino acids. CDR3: CASSWTSQETQYF. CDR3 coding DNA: TGTGCCAGCAGCTGGACTAGCCAAGAGACCCAGTACTTC.

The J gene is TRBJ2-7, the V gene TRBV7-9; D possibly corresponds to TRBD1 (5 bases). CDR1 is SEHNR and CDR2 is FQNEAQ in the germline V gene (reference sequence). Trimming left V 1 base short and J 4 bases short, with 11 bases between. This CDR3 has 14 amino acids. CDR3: CASSLGQNFYEQYF. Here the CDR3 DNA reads TGTGCCAGCAGCTTAGGACAGAACTTTTACGAGCAGTACTTC. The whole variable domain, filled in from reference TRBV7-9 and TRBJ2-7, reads DTGVSQNPRHKITKRGQNVTFRCDPISEHNRLYWYRQTLGQGPEFLTYFQNEAQLEKSRLLSDRFSAERPKGSFSTLEIQRTEQGDSAMYLCASSLGQNFYEQYFGPGTRLTVT.

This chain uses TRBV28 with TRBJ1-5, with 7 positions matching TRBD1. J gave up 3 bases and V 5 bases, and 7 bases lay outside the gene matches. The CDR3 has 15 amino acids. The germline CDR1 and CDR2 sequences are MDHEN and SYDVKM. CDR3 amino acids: CASSVNRGTNQPQHF. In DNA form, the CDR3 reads TGTGCCAGCAGTGTCAACAGGGGAACCAATCAGCCCCAGCATTTT.

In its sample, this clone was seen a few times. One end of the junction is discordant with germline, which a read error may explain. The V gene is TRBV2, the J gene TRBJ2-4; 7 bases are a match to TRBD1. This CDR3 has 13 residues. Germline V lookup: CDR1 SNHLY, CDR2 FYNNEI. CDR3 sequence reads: CASNWDSGNSQYF. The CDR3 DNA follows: TGTGCCAGCAACTGGGACAGTGGAAACAGTCAGTACTTC.

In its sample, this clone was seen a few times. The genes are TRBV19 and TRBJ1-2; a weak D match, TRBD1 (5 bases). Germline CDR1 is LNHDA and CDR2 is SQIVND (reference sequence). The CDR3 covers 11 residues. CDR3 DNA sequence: TGTGTGAAGAAGGGGATTTATGGCTACACCTTC. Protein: CVKKGIYGYTF.

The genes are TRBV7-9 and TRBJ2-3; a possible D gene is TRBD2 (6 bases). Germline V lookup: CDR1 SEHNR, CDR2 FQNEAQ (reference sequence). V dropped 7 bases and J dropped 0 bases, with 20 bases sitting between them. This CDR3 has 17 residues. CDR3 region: CASNPPLQRASTDTQYF. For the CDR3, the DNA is TGTGCCAGCAACCCCCCTCTGCAGCGGGCGAGCACAGATACGCAGTATTTT.

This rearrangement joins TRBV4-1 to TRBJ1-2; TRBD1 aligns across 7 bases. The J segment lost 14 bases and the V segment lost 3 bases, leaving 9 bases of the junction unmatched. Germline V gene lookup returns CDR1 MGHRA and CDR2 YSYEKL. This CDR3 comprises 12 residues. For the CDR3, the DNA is TGCGCCAGCAGCCATCCAGACAGGGATAAAACCTTC. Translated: CASSHPDRDKTF.

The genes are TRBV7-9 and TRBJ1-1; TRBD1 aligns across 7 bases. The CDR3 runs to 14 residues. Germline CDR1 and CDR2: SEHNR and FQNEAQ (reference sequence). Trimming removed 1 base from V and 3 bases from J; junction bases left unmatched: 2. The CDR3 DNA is TGTGCCAGCAGCTTAGTTCAGGGGGACACTGAAGCTTTCTTT. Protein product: CASSLVQGDTEAFF. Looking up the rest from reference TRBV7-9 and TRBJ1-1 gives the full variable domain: DTGVSQNPRHKITKRGQNVTFRCDPISEHNRLYWYRQTLGQGPEFLTYFQNEAQLEKSRLLSDRFSAERPKGSFSTLEIQRTEQGDSAMYLCASSLVQGDTEAFFGQGTRLTVV.

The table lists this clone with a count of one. Written as DNA, the CDR3 is TGCGCCAGCAGCTTGGTTTTAGCGGGAGGCAACCAAGAGACCCAGTACTTC. It translates to CASSLVLAGGNQETQYF. The rearrangement uses TRBV5-1 and TRBJ2-5, with TRBD2 matching 10 bases. The CDR3 spans 17 residues. CDR1 and CDR2 from the germline V gene are SGHRS and YFSETQ. Trimming at V came to 0 bases and at J to 0 bases, leaving 5 bases not matched to a gene.

CDR3 DNA: TGTGCCAGCAGTGCCGGGACAGGGGCTTCCGGAAACACCATATATTTT. It translates to CASSAGTGASGNTIYF. The chain employs TRBV6-1 and TRBJ1-3; 10 nucleotides line up with TRBD1. The CDR3 extends over 16 amino acids. Per germline, CDR1 MNHNS and CDR2 SASEGT. The V and J ends lost 4 bases and 4 bases, in that order; junction bases with no gene match: 7.

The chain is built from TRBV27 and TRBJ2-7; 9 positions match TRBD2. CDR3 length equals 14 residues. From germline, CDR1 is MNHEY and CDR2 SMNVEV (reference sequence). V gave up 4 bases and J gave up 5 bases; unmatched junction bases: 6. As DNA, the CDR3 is TGTGCCAGCAGTTATGGCGGGAGGGCACACGAGCAGTACTTC. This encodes CASSYGGRAHEQYF.

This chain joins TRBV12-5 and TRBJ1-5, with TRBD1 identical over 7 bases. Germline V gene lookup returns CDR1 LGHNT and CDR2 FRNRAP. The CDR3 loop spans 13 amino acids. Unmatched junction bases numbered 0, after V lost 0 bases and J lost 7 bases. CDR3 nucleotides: TGTGCTAGTGGTTTGGTACAGGGGCAGCCCCAGCATTTT. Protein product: CASGLVQGQPQHF.

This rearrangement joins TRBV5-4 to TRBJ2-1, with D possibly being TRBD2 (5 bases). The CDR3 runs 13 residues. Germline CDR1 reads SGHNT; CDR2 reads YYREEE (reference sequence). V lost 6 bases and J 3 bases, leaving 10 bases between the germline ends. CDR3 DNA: TGTGCCAGCAAATTAGCGTTCTACAATGAGCAGTTCTTC. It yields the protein CASKLAFYNEQFF.

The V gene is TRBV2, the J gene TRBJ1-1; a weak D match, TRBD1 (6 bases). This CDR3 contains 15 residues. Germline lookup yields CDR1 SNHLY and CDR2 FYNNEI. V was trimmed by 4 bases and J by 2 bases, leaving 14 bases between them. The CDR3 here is CASSGEGGGNTEAFF. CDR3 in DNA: TGTGCCAGCAGTGGGGAGGGGGGAGGTAACACTGAAGCTTTCTTT.

The CDR3 spells CASSLVLAVTDTQYF. The CDR3, as DNA: TGTGCCAGCAGCTTAGTTCTAGCGGTCACAGATACGCAGTATTTT. V and J are TRBV7-2 and TRBJ2-3; 7 bases align to TRBD2. V lost 1 base and J lost 2; bases outside the gene matches: 3. CDR3 length equals 15 residues. Per germline, CDR1 SGHTA and CDR2 FQGNSA.

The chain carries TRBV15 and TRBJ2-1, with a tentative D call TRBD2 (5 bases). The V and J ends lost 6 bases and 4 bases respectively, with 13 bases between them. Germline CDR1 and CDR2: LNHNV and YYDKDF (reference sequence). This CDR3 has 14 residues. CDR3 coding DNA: TGTGCCACCAGGGGCGAGGAGGTGTACAATGAGCAGTTCTTC. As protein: CATRGEEVYNEQFF. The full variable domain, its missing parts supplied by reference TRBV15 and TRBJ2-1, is DAMVIQNPRYQVTQFGKPVTLSCSQTLNHNVMYWYQQKSSQAPKLLFHYYDKDFNNEADTPDNFQSRRPNTSFCFLDIRSPGLGDTAMYLCATRGEEVYNEQFFGPGTRLTVL.

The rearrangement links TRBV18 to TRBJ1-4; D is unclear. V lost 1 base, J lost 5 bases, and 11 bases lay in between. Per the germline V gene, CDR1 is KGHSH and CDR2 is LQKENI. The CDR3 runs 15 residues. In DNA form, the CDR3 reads TGTGCCAGCTCACCACGGGAGTCAAAAAATGAAAAACTGTTTTTT. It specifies CASSPRESKNEKLFF.

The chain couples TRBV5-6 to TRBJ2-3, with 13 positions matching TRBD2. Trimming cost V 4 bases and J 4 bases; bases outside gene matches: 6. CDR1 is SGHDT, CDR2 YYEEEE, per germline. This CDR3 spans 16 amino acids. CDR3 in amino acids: CASSPRTSGRADTQYF. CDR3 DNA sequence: TGTGCCAGCAGCCCCCGGACTAGCGGGAGAGCAGATACGCAGTATTTT.

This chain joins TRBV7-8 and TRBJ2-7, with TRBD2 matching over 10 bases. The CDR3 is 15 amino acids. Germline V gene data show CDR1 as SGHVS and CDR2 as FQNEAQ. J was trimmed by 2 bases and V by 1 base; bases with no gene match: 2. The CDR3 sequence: CASSLELAGPYEQYF. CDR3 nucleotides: TGTGCCAGCAGCTTAGAACTAGCGGGGCCCTACGAGCAGTACTTC. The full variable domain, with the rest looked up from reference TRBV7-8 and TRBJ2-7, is GAGVSQSPRYKVAKRGQDVALRCDPISGHVSLFWYQQALGQGPEFLTYFQNEAQLDKSGLPSDRFFAERPEGSVSTLKIQRTQQEDSAVYLCASSLELAGPYEQYFGPGTRLTVT.

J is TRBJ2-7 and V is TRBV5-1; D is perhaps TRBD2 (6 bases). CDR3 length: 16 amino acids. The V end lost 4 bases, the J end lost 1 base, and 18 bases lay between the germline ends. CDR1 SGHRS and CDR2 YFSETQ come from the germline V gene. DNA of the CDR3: TGCGCCAGCAGCGGTTCGTCGGGGGAGAGTTCCTACGAGCAGTACTTC. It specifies CASSGSSGESSYEQYF.